This T cell receptor (beta chain) appears in the sequencing data of a study of chemoradiotherapy in HPV16-positive cancers. Study-wide results and limits: HPV-specific T cells were functionally defined from only a couple of HPV16-positive patients. During treatment, candidate HPV-specific clones and E7-related motifs expanded in tumor.

The table came from immunoSEQ multiplex PCR; TCRdb's copy has only in-frame clones and leaves some out. The sample consists of 6,500 to 8,500 clones, 70% to 90% of them appearing once. This CDR3 region has 17 residues. The trim removed 4 bases at V and 5 bases at J, leaving 12 bases unmatched. Samples were taken several times over chemoradiotherapy. In the case of this clone: What it recognizes is unknown.

The chain recombines TRBV7-1 with TRBJ2-2; 8 bases are shared with TRBD2. TRBV7-1 is noted as an ORF with a role that remains uncertain. The receptor was isolated from a human donor with HPV-associated anogenital cancer. The sample consisted of blood, taken from a patient who underwent chemoradiotherapy. CDR3 loop: CASSFMRGAWGTGELFF. CDR3 in DNA: TGTGCCAGCAGCTTTATGCGGGGGGCGTGGGGTACCGGGGAGCTGTTTTTT.